The 31 T cell receptor beta chains presented below share a single source sample, sequenced in a study of blood T cell repertoires in COVID-19 (TCRdb year 2020). Library method: the immunoSEQ multiplex PCR assay. The table was pulled from immuneACCESS by TCRdb, which kept in-frame rearrangements only. Such tables lose some clones; where checked, under half of the loss comes from unresolved V genes, and the rest has no known cause. This sample has under 400,000 clones in its table, and roughly 90% of those were observed once. The ten largest account for 2.5% to 3.5% of the sample. Sample: peripheral blood. The source of these receptors is a woman aged 25 to 45 with COVID-19, enrolled during active disease.

The chain employs TRBV12-3 or TRBV12-4 and TRBJ1-1; 8 positions match TRBD1. Trimming cost V 5 bases and J 9 bases; bases outside gene matches: 5. This CDR3 has 12 amino acids. The CDR3 nucleotides are TGTGCCAGCAGTACAGGGGGTACCAAAGCTTTCTTT. Amino acid sequence: CASSTGGTKAFF.

The gene calls are TRBV19 and TRBJ2-1, with 8 bases lining up with TRBD1. CDR1 and CDR2 from the germline V gene are LNHDA and SQIVND (reference sequence). Unmatched junction bases numbered 11, after V lost 5 bases and J lost 8 bases. The CDR3 is 15 residues long. Here the CDR3 DNA reads TGTGCCAGTAGTGCCCCCCAGGGGGCGAAGGATGAGCAGTTCTTC. Its protein product is CASSAPQGAKDEQFF.

This chain uses TRBV11-2 with TRBJ2-5; 8 nucleotides align to TRBD1. The CDR3 runs 13 residues. V lost 10 bases to trimming and J lost 5 bases; unmatched junction nucleotides: 9. CDR1 and CDR2 from the germline V gene are SGHAT and FQNNGV. DNA of the CDR3: TGTGCCACCAAAGGACAGGGTACGGAGACCCAGTACTTC. It encodes CATKGQGTETQYF.

This rearrangement joins TRBV7-9 to TRBJ1-1; D gene uncertain. The CDR3 is made up of 12 amino acids. Germline V gene data show CDR1 as SEHNR and CDR2 as FQNEAQ (reference sequence). The germline V and J ends were trimmed by 4 bases and 0 bases, with 3 bases remaining between them. CDR3 amino acids: CASSSMNTEAFF. The CDR3, as DNA: TGTGCCAGCAGCTCCATGAACACTGAAGCTTTCTTT.

This clone occurred a few times. The chain links TRBV28 to TRBJ2-3; 10 nucleotides agree with TRBD2. With V trimmed by 7 bases and J by 1 base, 17 bases remained unmatched. This CDR3 comprises 19 residues. Germline CDR1 MDHEN, CDR2 SYDVKM. The CDR3 loop reads CASTPGSIAGGGGTDTQYF. CDR3 coding DNA: TGTGCCAGCACCCCCGGGAGTATAGCGGGAGGCGGAGGCACAGATACGCAGTATTTT.

The chain employs TRBV19 and TRBJ2-2; D call uncertain. Trimming stripped 4 bases from V and 9 bases from J, with 6 bases between. The CDR3 runs to 11 residues. The germline V gene has CDR1 LNHDA and CDR2 SQIVND (reference sequence). CDR3: CASSSFRELFF. In nucleotides, the CDR3 is TGTGCCAGTAGTAGTTTCAGGGAGCTGTTTTTT.

V is TRBV19 and J is TRBJ2-7; perhaps TRBD2 as D (6 bases). V lost 6 bases and J 0 bases, leaving 15 bases between the germline ends. Germline CDR1 reads LNHDA; CDR2 reads SQIVND (reference sequence). This CDR3 has 15 residues. The CDR3, as DNA: TGTGCCAGTAGCGCCGGGACTGAGAGCTCCTACGAGCAGTACTTC. It translates to CASSAGTESSYEQYF. The entire variable domain, with the rest obtained from reference TRBV19 and TRBJ2-7, is as follows: DGGITQSPKYLFRKEGQNVTLSCEQNLNHDAMYWYRQDPGQGLRLIYYSQIVNDFQKGDIAEGYSVSREKKESFPLTVTSAQKNPTAFYLCASSAGTESSYEQYFGPGTRLTVT.

This chain joins TRBV5-1 and TRBJ2-5; 16 bases match TRBD2. V shed 4 bases and J 5 bases; nucleotides not matched to a gene: 8. The CDR3 contains 17 residues. Germline CDR1 and CDR2: SGHRS and YFSETQ. CDR3 sequence (DNA): TGCGCCAGCAGCCTGGGACTAGCGGGAGGGCCGGGGGAGACCCAGTACTTC. Its translation: CASSLGLAGGPGETQYF.

The chain is built from TRBV5-1 and TRBJ2-7; 7 positions agree with TRBD2. Germline V gene data show CDR1 as SGHRS and CDR2 as YFSETQ. CDR3 length: 15 residues. J was trimmed by 6 bases and V by 4 bases; bases with no gene match: 13. Here the CDR3 DNA reads TGCGCCAGCAGCCCGCCCCAGGGAGGGTCAGGCGAGCAGTACTTC. This codes for CASSPPQGGSGEQYF.

This clone was recorded a few times. CDR3 sequence reads: CASSLVAGGTDTQYF. DNA of the CDR3: TGTGCCAGCAGCTTGGTAGCAGGGGGAACAGATACGCAGTATTTT. V gene TRBV5-4 combines with J gene TRBJ2-3; 7 bases align to TRBD1. J gave up 3 bases and V 0 bases, and 4 bases lay outside the gene matches. Germline V gene lookup returns CDR1 SGHNT and CDR2 YYREEE (reference sequence). This CDR3 has 15 amino acids. Supplemented by reference TRBV5-4 and TRBJ2-3, the full variable domain reads ETGVTQSPTHLIKTRGQQVTLRCSSQSGHNTVSWYQQALGQGPQFIFQYYREEENGRGNFPPRFSGLQFPNYSSELNVNALELDDSALYLCASSLVAGGTDTQYFGPGTRLTVL.

CDR3 nucleotides: TGTGCCAGCAGCTTTTCGGGACAGGGGACCAATGAGCAGTTCTTC. Translated, it gives CASSFSGQGTNEQFF. The chain couples TRBV7-2 to TRBJ2-1; 10 bases are shared with TRBD1. The CDR3 totals 15 residues. From germline, CDR1 is SGHTA and CDR2 FQGNSA. V was clipped by 3 bases and J by 6 bases; unmatched bases: 5.

Only one count was recorded for this clone. J is TRBJ1-1 and V is TRBV25-1, with a tentative D call TRBD1 (5 bases). Germline V CDR1 and CDR2: MGHDK, SYGVNS. The ends were cut back, 0 bases at V and 1 base at J, with 12 bases in the middle. The CDR3 is made up of 16 amino acids. CDR3 amino acids: CASSEYGGTRNTEAFF. CDR3 nucleotides: TGTGCCAGCAGTGAATATGGGGGGACGCGGAACACTGAAGCTTTCTTT.

J is TRBJ1-1 and V is TRBV9; D unresolved. The V gene's germline CDR1 is SGDLS and CDR2 YYNGEE. The CDR3 is 13 amino acids. Between the trimmed V and J ends, which lost 0 bases and 5 bases, there was a span of 8 bases. The CDR3 DNA is TGTGCCAGCAGCGTAGGAACAGTGACTGAAGCTTTCTTT. This encodes CASSVGTVTEAFF.

The chain carries TRBV18 and TRBJ2-7; 7 nucleotides align to TRBD1. Germline loops: CDR1 KGHSH, CDR2 LQKENI. The CDR3 runs 13 residues. J was trimmed by 3 bases and V by 6 bases; bases with no gene match: 5. The CDR3 region is CASSIGQDYEQYF. The CDR3 coding sequence is TGTGCCAGCTCGATCGGACAGGACTACGAGCAGTACTTC.

The genes are TRBV12-3 or TRBV12-4 and TRBJ1-1; D is ambiguous. V was trimmed by 5 bases and J by 6 bases, leaving 13 bases between them. The CDR3 consists of 13 residues. CDR3 amino acids: CASSLQMGAEAFF. CDR3 DNA sequence: TGTGCCAGCAGTCTTCAGATGGGAGCTGAAGCTTTCTTT.

The chain carries TRBV25-1 and TRBJ2-7; D is perhaps TRBD1 (7 bases). Germline CDR1 is MGHDK and CDR2 is SYGVNS. This CDR3 comprises 14 residues. V dropped 5 bases and J dropped 4 bases, with 15 bases sitting between them. The CDR3 DNA reads TGTGCCAGCAGTTCTCGCAGGGGGAGGTACGAGCAGTACTTC. It specifies CASSSRRGRYEQYF.

The chain carries TRBV18 and TRBJ1-1; a weak D match, TRBD1 (5 bases). Trimming cost V 6 bases and J 1 base, with 9 bases left between them. Germline V gene data show CDR1 as KGHSH and CDR2 as LQKENI. The CDR3 has 13 amino acids. CDR3 bases: TGTGCCAGCTCGCGGGACTGGAACACTGAAGCTTTCTTT. Its translation: CASSRDWNTEAFF.

The genes are TRBV2 and TRBJ1-2; tentatively, D is TRBD1 (5 bases). From germline, CDR1 is SNHLY and CDR2 FYNNEI. This CDR3 is 11 amino acids long. Trimming shortened V by 3 bases and J by 12 bases, and 11 bases separated the two germline ends. The CDR3 DNA reads TGTGCCAGCAGTGACCCCCAGGGTAACACCTTC. Translated, it gives CASSDPQGNTF. The full variable domain, rest sourced from reference TRBV2 and TRBJ1-2, is EPEVTQTPSHQVTQMGQEVILRCVPISNHLYFYWYRQILGQKVEFLVSFYNNEISEKSEIFDDQFSVERPDGSNFTLKIRSTKLEDSAMYFCASSDPQGNTFGSGTRLTVV.

The V gene is TRBV7-3, the J gene TRBJ2-1, with TRBD2 matching over 8 bases. The length of the CDR3 is 16 residues. With V trimmed by 3 bases and J by 0 bases, 4 bases remained unmatched. The germline V gene has CDR1 SGHTA and CDR2 FQGTGA. The DNA for the CDR3 is TGTGCCAGCAGCTTGATAGCGGGAAGCTCCTACAATGAGCAGTTCTTC. This gives the protein CASSLIAGSSYNEQFF.

The gene calls are TRBV25-1 and TRBJ1-1, with D hard to call. CDR1 and CDR2 from the germline V gene are MGHDK and SYGVNS. Trimming took off 4 bases at V and 7 bases at J, with 10 bases between the two ends. CDR3 length: 12 amino acids. CDR3 DNA sequence: TGTGCCAGCAGTGTGGAGGGCATTGAAGCTTTCTTT. It codes for CASSVEGIEAFF.

The J gene is TRBJ2-5, the V gene TRBV7-2, with 8 nucleotides matching TRBD1. The CDR3 spans 15 residues. Losses at the gene ends were 5 bases for V and 2 bases for J; bases not matched to a gene: 7. Germline V gene sequence: CDR1 SGHTA, CDR2 FQGNSA. The DNA of the CDR3 is TGTGCCAGCAGCCCCAGGACAGGGCGGCAAGAGACCCAGTACTTC. Protein: CASSPRTGRQETQYF.

The chain combines TRBV20-1 with TRBJ1-2, with unresolved D. V was trimmed by 3 bases and J by 8 bases, leaving 10 bases between them. CDR3 length: 11 residues. Per germline, CDR1 DFQATT and CDR2 SNEGSKA (reference sequence). CDR3 region: CSASGSRGYTF. CDR3 sequence (DNA): TGCAGTGCTAGTGGCAGCAGGGGCTACACCTTC.

The chain combines TRBV6-6 with TRBJ2-1; TRBD2 aligns across 14 bases. Trimming took 2 bases from V and 7 from J; bases not matched to a gene: 4. Germline V gene sequence: CDR1 MNHNY, CDR2 SVGAGI (reference sequence). The CDR3 totals 16 residues. The CDR3 nucleotides are TGTGCCAGCAGTTACGCCGGGACTAGCGGGAGAAATGAGCAGTTCTTC. Residues: CASSYAGTSGRNEQFF.

The chain couples TRBV7-8 to TRBJ1-1; no clear D. The V end lost 4 bases, the J end lost 5 bases, and 17 bases lay between the germline ends. The CDR3 loop spans 15 amino acids. Germline assignment: CDR1 SGHVS and CDR2 FQNEAQ. CDR3 bases: TGTGCCAGCAGCTCCGGGAGACGGGATCCTACTGAAGCTTTCTTT. This translates into CASSSGRRDPTEAFF.

This clone has a handful of counts. The rearrangement joins TRBV4-2 to TRBJ1-5; D is perhaps TRBD1 (6 bases). Trimming cost V 0 bases and J 1 base, with 7 bases left between them. Germline lookup yields CDR1 LGHNA and CDR2 YNFKEQ. The length of the CDR3 is 15 residues. The CDR3, as DNA: TGTGCCAGCAGCCAAGAAAGGGGGAGCAATCAGCCCCAGCATTTT. Protein sequence: CASSQERGSNQPQHF.

There are a few counts of this clone. The chain recombines TRBV9 with TRBJ1-4; D is undetermined. Looked up from germline, CDR1 is SGDLS and CDR2 is YYNGEE. The CDR3 is 13 residues long. Trimming removed 3 bases at V and 8 bases at J, with 11 bases between. The CDR3: CASSAGLGEKLFF. DNA for the CDR3: TGTGCCAGCAGCGCCGGACTTGGGGAAAAACTGTTTTTT.

The chain carries TRBV5-1 and TRBJ2-7; TRBD1 matches at 10 bases. Germline V gene lookup returns CDR1 SGHRS and CDR2 YFSETQ. V dropped 2 bases and J dropped 3; count of bases not matched to a gene: 2. The CDR3 has 14 residues. CDR3 DNA sequence: TGCGCCAGCAGCTTCCGGACAGGGGGCTACGAGCAGTACTTC. Residues: CASSFRTGGYEQYF.

The rearrangement uses TRBV2 and TRBJ1-2; D is perhaps TRBD1 (6 bases). This CDR3 spans 16 amino acids. Per the germline V gene, CDR1 is SNHLY and CDR2 is FYNNEI. The germline V and J ends were trimmed by 3 bases and 2 bases, with 16 bases remaining between them. The CDR3 protein is CASSERTALGNYGYTF. The CDR3 DNA is TGTGCCAGCAGTGAGCGGACAGCTTTGGGAAACTATGGCTACACCTTC. Combining the CDR3 with reference TRBV2 and TRBJ1-2 gives the whole variable domain EPEVTQTPSHQVTQMGQEVILRCVPISNHLYFYWYRQILGQKVEFLVSFYNNEISEKSEIFDDQFSVERPDGSNFTLKIRSTKLEDSAMYFCASSERTALGNYGYTFGSGTRLTVV.

The chain uses TRBV19 and TRBJ2-4; TRBD2 matches 8 bases. Trimming at V came to 1 base and at J to 2 bases, leaving 1 base not matched to a gene. CDR1 and CDR2 from the germline V gene are LNHDA and SQIVND (reference sequence). The CDR3 has 15 amino acids. CDR3 nucleotides: TGTGCCAGTAGTATAGTAGCGGGGTCCAAAAACATTCAGTACTTC. This sequence encodes CASSIVAGSKNIQYF.

V gene TRBV6-4 combines with J gene TRBJ2-6; possible D gene TRBD2, 5 bases. V lost 5 bases to trimming and J lost 4 bases, with 15 bases between them. The germline gives CDR1 MRHNA, CDR2 SNTAGT. This CDR3 is built from 16 residues. The CDR3 coding sequence is TGTGCCAGCAGTTCGGAGGCGGCCTGGGGGGCCAACGTCCTGACTTTC. Its protein product is CASSSEAAWGANVLTF.

This rearrangement joins TRBV5-5 to TRBJ1-1, with D perhaps TRBD1 (5 bases). Trimming removed 1 base from V and 0 bases from J, with 13 bases in between. The CDR3 length is 16 residues. Germline V gene lookup returns CDR1 SGHKS and CDR2 YYEKEE (reference sequence). This CDR3 is CASSLLQGIMNTEAFF. In DNA, the CDR3 is TGTGCCAGCAGCTTGTTGCAGGGCATTATGAACACTGAAGCTTTCTTT.